This T cell receptor beta chain was sequenced during a study of regulatory T cells in long-lasting Graves disease. Germline CDR1 is MNHNS and CDR2 is SASEGT. V lost 6 bases and J 0 bases, leaving 14 bases between the germline ends. CDR3 size: 15 residues. With iRepertoire HTBI primers and Arm-PCR of CDR3 regions, TCR beta libraries were built. TCRdb re-derived calls from the multiplex PCR reads in MiXCR, one entry per CDR3 protein. The top ten clones hold roughly 26% of a sample with around 400,000 distinct CDR3 sequences, about a quarter of them seen once. Time point specified: persistent/refractory GD, antithyroid drugs over 5 years with positive TRAb. Preparation of the TCR library used RNA extracted from PBMCs. The patients included were those that came from an endocrinology department in Xi'an, China.

The rearrangement uses TRBV6-1 and TRBJ2-5; a possible D gene is TRBD1 (6 bases). The TCR comes from a female donor with Graves disease. Material: peripheral blood mononuclear cells (PBMCs), obtained when the disease was refractory, from a patient treated with antithyroid drugs. CDR3 loop: CASSGAGQYQETQYF. As DNA, the CDR3 is TGTGCCAGCAGCGGGGCCGGACAGTACCAAGAGACCCAGTACTTC.